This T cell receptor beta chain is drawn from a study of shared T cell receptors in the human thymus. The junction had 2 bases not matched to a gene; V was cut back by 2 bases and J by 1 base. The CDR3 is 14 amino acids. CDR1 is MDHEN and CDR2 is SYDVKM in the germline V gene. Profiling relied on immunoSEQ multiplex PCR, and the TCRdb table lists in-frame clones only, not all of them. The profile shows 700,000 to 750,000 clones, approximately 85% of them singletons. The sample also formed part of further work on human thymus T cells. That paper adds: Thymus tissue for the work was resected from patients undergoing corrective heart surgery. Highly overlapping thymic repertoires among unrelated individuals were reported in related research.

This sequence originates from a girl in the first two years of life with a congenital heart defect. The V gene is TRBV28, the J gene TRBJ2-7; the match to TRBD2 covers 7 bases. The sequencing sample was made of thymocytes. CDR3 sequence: CASSLGGGSYEQYF. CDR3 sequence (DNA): TGTGCCAGCAGTTTAGGGGGAGGGTCCTACGAGCAGTACTTC. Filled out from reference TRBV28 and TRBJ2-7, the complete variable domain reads DVKVTQSSRYLVKRTGEKVFLECVQDMDHENMFWYRQDPGLGLRLIYFSYDVKMKEKGDIPEGYSVSREKKERFSLILESASTNQTSMYLCASSLGGGSYEQYFGPGTRLTVT.